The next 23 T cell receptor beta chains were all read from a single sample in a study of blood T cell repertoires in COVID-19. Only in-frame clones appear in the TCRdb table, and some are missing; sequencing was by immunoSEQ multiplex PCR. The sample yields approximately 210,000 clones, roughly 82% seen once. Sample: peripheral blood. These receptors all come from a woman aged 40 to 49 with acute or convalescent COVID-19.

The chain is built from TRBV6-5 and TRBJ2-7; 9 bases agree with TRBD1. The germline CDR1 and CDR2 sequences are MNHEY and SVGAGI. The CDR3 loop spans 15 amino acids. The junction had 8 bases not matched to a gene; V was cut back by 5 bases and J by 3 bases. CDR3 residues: CASSSGTGWNYEQYF. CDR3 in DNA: TGTGCCAGCAGTAGTGGGACAGGGTGGAACTACGAGCAGTACTTC.

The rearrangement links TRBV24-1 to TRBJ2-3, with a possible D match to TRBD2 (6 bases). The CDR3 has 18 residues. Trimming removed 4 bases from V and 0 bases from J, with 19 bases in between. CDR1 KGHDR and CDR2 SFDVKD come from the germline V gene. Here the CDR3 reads CATSESGGAPRSTDTQYF. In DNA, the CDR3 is TGTGCCACCAGTGAATCCGGAGGGGCCCCTAGAAGCACAGATACGCAGTATTTT.

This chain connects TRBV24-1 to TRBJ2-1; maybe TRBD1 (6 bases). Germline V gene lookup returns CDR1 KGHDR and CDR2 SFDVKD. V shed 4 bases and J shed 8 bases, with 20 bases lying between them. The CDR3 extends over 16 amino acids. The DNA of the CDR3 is TGTGCCACCAGTGACGCTCGGACAGCTACAGGCGATGAGCAGTTCTTC. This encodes CATSDARTATGDEQFF.

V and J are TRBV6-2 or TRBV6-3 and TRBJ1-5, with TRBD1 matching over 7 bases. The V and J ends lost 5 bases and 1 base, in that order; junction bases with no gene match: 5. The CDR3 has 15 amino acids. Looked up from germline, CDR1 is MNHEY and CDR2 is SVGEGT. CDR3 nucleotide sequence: TGTGCCAGCAGTACAGGGACAGTGAGCAATCAGCCCCAGCATTTT. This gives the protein CASSTGTVSNQPQHF.

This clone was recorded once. CDR3 region: CASSRFTGSRSYNEQFF. Here the CDR3 DNA reads TGTGCCAGCAGCCGTTTTACAGGATCCCGCTCCTACAATGAGCAGTTCTTC. This chain links TRBV11-3 with TRBJ2-1, with D possibly TRBD1 on 5 matching bases. This CDR3 is 17 amino acids long. With 5 bases removed from V and 0 bases from J, the gap between germline ends came to 17 bases. Germline V gene data show CDR1 as SGHNT and CDR2 as YENEEA.

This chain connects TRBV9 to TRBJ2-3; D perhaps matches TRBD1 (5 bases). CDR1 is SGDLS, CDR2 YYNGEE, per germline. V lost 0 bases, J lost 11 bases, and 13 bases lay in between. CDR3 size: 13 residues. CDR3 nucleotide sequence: TGTGCCAGCAGCGTAGAGGTAGGGGCGTTGCAGTATTTT. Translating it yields CASSVEVGALQYF.

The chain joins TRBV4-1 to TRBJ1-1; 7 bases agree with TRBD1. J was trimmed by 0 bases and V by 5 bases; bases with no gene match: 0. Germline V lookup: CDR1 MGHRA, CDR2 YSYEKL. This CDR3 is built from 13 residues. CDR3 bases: TGCGCCAGCAGCGACAGGGTGAACACTGAAGCTTTCTTT. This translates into CASSDRVNTEAFF.

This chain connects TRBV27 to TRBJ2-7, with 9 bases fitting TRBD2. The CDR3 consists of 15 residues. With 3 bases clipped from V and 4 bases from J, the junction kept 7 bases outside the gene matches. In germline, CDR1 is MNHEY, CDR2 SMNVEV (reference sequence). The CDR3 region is CASSFSLAGTYEQYF. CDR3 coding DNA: TGTGCCAGCAGTTTTAGCCTAGCGGGGACATACGAGCAGTACTTC.

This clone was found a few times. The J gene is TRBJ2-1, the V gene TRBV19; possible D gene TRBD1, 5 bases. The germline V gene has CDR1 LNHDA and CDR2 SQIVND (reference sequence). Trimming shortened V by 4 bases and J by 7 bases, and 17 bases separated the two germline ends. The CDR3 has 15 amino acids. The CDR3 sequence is CASSRGPLSKNEQFF. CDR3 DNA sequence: TGTGCCAGTAGTAGGGGCCCCCTTTCCAAGAATGAGCAGTTCTTC.

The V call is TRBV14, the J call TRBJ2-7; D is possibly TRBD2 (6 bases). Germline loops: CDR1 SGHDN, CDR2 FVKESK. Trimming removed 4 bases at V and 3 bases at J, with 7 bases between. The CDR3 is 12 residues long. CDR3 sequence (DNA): TGTGCCAGCAGCCCGGGACTCTACGAGCAGTACTTC. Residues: CASSPGLYEQYF.

The CDR3 nucleotides read TGCAGTGCTAGTGAAAACCCCGGGGATGGCTACACCTTC. It is translated as CSASENPGDGYTF. The rearrangement joins TRBV20-1 to TRBJ1-2; D remains unclear. The V gene's germline CDR1 is DFQATT and CDR2 SNEGSKA (reference sequence). The CDR3 sequence is 13 residues long. V was shortened by 3 bases and J by 6 bases, with 14 bases between the two germline ends.

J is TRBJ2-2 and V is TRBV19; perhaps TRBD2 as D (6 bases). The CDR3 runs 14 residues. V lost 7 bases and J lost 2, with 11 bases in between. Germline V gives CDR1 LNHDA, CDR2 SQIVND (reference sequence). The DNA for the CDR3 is TGTGCCAGTACCTCGGGACTTAACACCGGGGAGCTGTTTTTT. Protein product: CASTSGLNTGELFF.

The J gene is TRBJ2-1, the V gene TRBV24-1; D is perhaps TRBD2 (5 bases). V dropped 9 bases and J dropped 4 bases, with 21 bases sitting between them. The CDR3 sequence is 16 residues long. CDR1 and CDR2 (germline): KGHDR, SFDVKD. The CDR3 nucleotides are TGTGCCACCGGAGACCGGGATACAACGTTATACAATGAGCAGTTCTTC. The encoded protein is CATGDRDTTLYNEQFF.

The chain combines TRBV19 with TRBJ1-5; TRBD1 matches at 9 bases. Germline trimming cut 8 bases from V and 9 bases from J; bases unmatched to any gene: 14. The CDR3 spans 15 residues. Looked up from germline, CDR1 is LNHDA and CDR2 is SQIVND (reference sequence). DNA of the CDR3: TGTGCCAGTCTCCTGAAGGACAGGGGACTGGGGCCCCAGCATTTT. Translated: CASLLKDRGLGPQHF.

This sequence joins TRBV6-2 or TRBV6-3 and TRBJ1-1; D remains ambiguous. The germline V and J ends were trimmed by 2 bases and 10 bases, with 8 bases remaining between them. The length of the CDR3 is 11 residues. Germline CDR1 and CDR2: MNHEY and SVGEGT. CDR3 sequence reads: CASSYSLGAFF. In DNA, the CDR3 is TGTGCCAGCAGTTACAGTCTAGGAGCTTTCTTT.

The CDR3 protein is CASSLPPPGRGTSGANVLTF. The CDR3 DNA is TGTGCCAGCAGCCTTCCACCTCCGGGGCGGGGCACCTCTGGGGCCAACGTCCTGACTTTC. The chain is built from TRBV11-3 and TRBJ2-6, with D possibly matching TRBD2 (6 bases). CDR1 SGHNT and CDR2 YENEEA come from the germline V gene. With 5 bases removed from V and 0 bases from J, the gap between germline ends came to 23 bases. This CDR3 contains 20 residues.

The CDR3 nucleotides read TGTGCCAGCACCCGGACAGCGAACACCGGGGAGCTGTTTTTT. Its translation is CASTRTANTGELFF. This chain connects TRBV7-9 to TRBJ2-2; D may be TRBD1 (6 bases). Germline loops: CDR1 SEHNR, CDR2 FQNEAQ (reference sequence). Trimming took off 7 bases at V and 0 bases at J, with 9 bases between the two ends. This CDR3 has 14 residues.

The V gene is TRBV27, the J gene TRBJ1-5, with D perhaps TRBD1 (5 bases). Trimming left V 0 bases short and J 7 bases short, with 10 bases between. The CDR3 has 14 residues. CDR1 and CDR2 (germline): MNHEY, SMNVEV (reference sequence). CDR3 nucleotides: TGTGCCAGCAGTTTATCGAAAAAGGGGCAGCCCCAGCATTTT. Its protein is CASSLSKKGQPQHF.

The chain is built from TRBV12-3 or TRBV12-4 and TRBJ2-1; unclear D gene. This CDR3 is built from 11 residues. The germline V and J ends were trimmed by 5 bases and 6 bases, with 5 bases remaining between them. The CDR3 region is CASSPLNEQFF. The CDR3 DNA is TGTGCCAGCAGTCCTCTCAATGAGCAGTTCTTC.

CDR3 DNA: TGTGCCAGCAGACGTATCCCTGGGCGGGGAAAGCCCCAGCATTTT. This encodes CASRRIPGRGKPQHF. V usage is TRBV21-1 and J usage is TRBJ1-5. TRBV21-1 is reported as a pseudogene. The CDR3 runs 15 residues.

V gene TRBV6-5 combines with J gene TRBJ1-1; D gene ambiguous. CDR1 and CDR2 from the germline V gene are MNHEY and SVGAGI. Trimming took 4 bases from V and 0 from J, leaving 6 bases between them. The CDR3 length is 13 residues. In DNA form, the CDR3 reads TGTGCCAGCAGTTCTTCCTTGAACACTGAAGCTTTCTTT. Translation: CASSSSLNTEAFF.

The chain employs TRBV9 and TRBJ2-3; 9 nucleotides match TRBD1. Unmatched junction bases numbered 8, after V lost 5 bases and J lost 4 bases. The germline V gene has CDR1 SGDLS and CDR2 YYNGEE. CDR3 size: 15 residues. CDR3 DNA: TGTGCCAGCAGTGACCGGGACAGGGAGGCAGATACGCAGTATTTT. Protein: CASSDRDREADTQYF.

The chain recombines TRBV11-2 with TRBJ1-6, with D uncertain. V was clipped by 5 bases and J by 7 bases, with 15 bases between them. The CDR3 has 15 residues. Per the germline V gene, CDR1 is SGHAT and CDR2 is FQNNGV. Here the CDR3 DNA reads TGTGCCAGCAGCCTCACACGGGGAACCAATTCACCCCTCCACTTT. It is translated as CASSLTRGTNSPLHF. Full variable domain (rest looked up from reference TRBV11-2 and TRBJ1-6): EAGVAQSPRYKIIEKRQSVAFWCNPISGHATLYWYQQILGQGPKLLIQFQNNGVVDDSQLPKDRFSAERLKGVDSTLKIQPAKLEDSAVYLCASSLTRGTNSPLHFGNGTRLTVT.